The 25 T cell receptor beta chains presented below share a single source sample, sequenced in a study of beta chain features in type 1 diabetes. These receptors are not linked to any known antigen. Study-wide findings and caveats: In all four CD4+ subsets, TCRB CDR3 length was significantly, moderately reduced in type 1 diabetes.

Expressed TCRB transcripts were sequenced after all isolated RNA was converted to cDNA. Sequencing was performed with immunoSEQ multiplex PCR; in TCRdb, only in-frame clones are kept and a portion is missing. The sample holds about 230,000 clones, 16% seen once. The sequenced sample was naive CD4+ T cells from blood. The receptor source for this set is a man aged 30 to 39 with type 1 diabetes.

The J gene is TRBJ1-1, the V gene TRBV19, with 7 nucleotides matching TRBD1. The CDR3 is made up of 13 amino acids. Germline CDR1 is LNHDA and CDR2 is SQIVND (reference sequence). The junction had 1 base not matched to a gene; V was cut back by 6 bases and J by 0 bases. The CDR3 nucleotides read TGTGCCAGTAGGACAGGGATGAACACTGAAGCTTTCTTT. Its translation: CASRTGMNTEAFF.

This clone was recorded a few times. V and J are TRBV10-3 and TRBJ2-1; TRBD2 agrees at 7 bases. After removal of 4 bases from V and 6 bases from J, the junction contained 6 bases not matched to a gene. Germline V gene data show CDR1 as ENHRY and CDR2 as SYGVKD. The CDR3 spans 14 residues. CDR3 nucleotide sequence: TGTGCCATCAGTGGGGACTACGAATTCAATGAGCAGTTCTTC. Its translation: CAISGDYEFNEQFF.

This clone turned up a few times. J is TRBJ2-3 and V is TRBV15; no clear D gene. The V end was cut by 1 base, the J end by 3 bases, with 8 bases between. The germline V gene has CDR1 LNHNV and CDR2 YYDKDF (reference sequence). The CDR3 runs to 14 residues. CDR3 sequence reads: CATSRVSKTDTQYF. CDR3 DNA sequence: TGTGCCACCAGCAGAGTTTCCAAGACAGATACGCAGTATTTT. The full variable domain, in which reference TRBV15 and TRBJ2-3 provide the parts outside the CDR3, is DAMVIQNPRYQVTQFGKPVTLSCSQTLNHNVMYWYQQKSSQAPKLLFHYYDKDFNNEADTPDNFQSRRPNTSFCFLDIRSPGLGDTAMYLCATSRVSKTDTQYFGPGTRLTVL.

This clone has just a few counts. The V and J genes are TRBV10-3 and TRBJ1-1; 8 bases line up with TRBD1. J was trimmed by 0 bases and V by 4 bases; bases with no gene match: 10. The CDR3 contains 17 residues. Germline values: CDR1 ENHRY, CDR2 SYGVKD. The CDR3 spells CAISVAGTGGVNTEAFF. CDR3 bases: TGTGCCATCAGTGTCGCGGGGACAGGCGGCGTGAACACTGAAGCTTTCTTT.

CDR3 loop: CASNQENSYNEQFF. The CDR3 DNA is TGTGCCAGTAACCAAGAGAACTCCTACAATGAGCAGTTCTTC. The chain uses TRBV19 and TRBJ2-1; D remains unclear. The germline V gene encodes CDR1 LNHDA and CDR2 SQIVND (reference sequence). Trimming shortened V by 7 bases and J by 0 bases, and 10 bases separated the two germline ends. The CDR3 loop spans 14 amino acids. Using reference TRBV19 and TRBJ2-1 for the parts outside the CDR3, the full variable domain is DGGITQSPKYLFRKEGQNVTLSCEQNLNHDAMYWYRQDPGQGLRLIYYSQIVNDFQKGDIAEGYSVSREKKESFPLTVTSAQKNPTAFYLCASNQENSYNEQFFGPGTRLTVL.

This clone was seen a single time. The CDR3 nucleotides are TGTGCCAGCAGCTGGTCAGGGGGCACAGATGAAAAACTGTTTTTT. This translates into CASSWSGGTDEKLFF. This chain joins TRBV7-2 and TRBJ1-4; 8 bases are a match to TRBD1. Germline CDR1 reads SGHTA; CDR2 reads FQGNSA. Trimming took 4 bases from V and 6 from J; bases not matched to a gene: 7. This CDR3 contains 15 residues.

This clone was seen a handful of times. The sample contains more than one DNA sequence encoding this CDR3. The rearrangement joins TRBV6-5 to TRBJ2-7, with a tentative D call TRBD1 (6 bases). Trimming cost V 2 bases and J 1 base, with 9 bases left between them. Germline V gene lookup returns CDR1 MNHEY and CDR2 SVGAGI. This CDR3 is 14 amino acids long. CDR3 sequence reads: CASSYSQGSYEQYF. CDR3 coding DNA: TGTGCCAGCAGTTACAGCCAGGGGTCCTACGAGCAGTACTTC.

The rearrangement joins TRBV9 to TRBJ1-4, with TRBD1 matching over 8 bases. The germline V gene has CDR1 SGDLS and CDR2 YYNGEE. The V gene end was trimmed by 2 bases and the J gene end by 8 bases; junction bases not matched to a gene: 8. The CDR3 contains 15 residues. CDR3 bases: TGTGCCAGCAGCGTCGGGACAGGCGGGGTAGAAAAACTGTTTTTT. As protein: CASSVGTGGVEKLFF.

The chain has TRBV7-9 and TRBJ2-5; the match to TRBD2 covers 10 bases. CDR1 is SEHNR, CDR2 FQNEAQ, per germline (reference sequence). The CDR3 length is 14 residues. The J segment lost 6 bases and the V segment lost 5 bases, leaving 6 bases of the junction unmatched. CDR3 protein: CASSPASGSKTQYF. CDR3 bases: TGTGCCAGCAGCCCCGCTAGCGGGAGTAAGACCCAGTACTTC.

The table lists this clone with a few counts. The chain uses TRBV7-2 and TRBJ2-7; 8 bases fit TRBD2. With V trimmed by 2 bases and J by 1 base, 1 base remained unmatched. This CDR3 has 14 amino acids. Germline assignment: CDR1 SGHTA and CDR2 FQGNSA. CDR3 sequence (DNA): TGTGCCAGCAGCTTAACTAGCGGTTCCTACGAGCAGTACTTC. Translated: CASSLTSGSYEQYF.

V is TRBV4-1 and J is TRBJ2-1, with D possibly being TRBD2 (5 bases). Deletions cut 1 base from V and 6 bases from J, with 7 bases between. The CDR3 runs 13 residues. CDR1 is MGHRA, CDR2 YSYEKL, per germline. Here the CDR3 DNA reads TGCGCCAGCAGCCAAGTACGGGGCAATGAGCAGTTCTTC. Its protein is CASSQVRGNEQFF.

The chain employs TRBV30 and TRBJ1-5; the match to TRBD1 covers 7 bases. V dropped 4 bases and J dropped 5; count of bases not matched to a gene: 5. The CDR3 sequence is 13 residues long. Germline V gene lookup returns CDR1 GTSNPN and CDR2 SVGIG (reference sequence). The CDR3 loop is CAWTTGEYQPQHF. The CDR3 DNA sequence: TGTGCCTGGACAACAGGGGAATATCAGCCCCAGCATTTT.

The J gene is TRBJ2-2, the V gene TRBV10-2; D unclear. Germline V lookup: CDR1 WSHSY, CDR2 SAAADI. The CDR3 is 14 amino acids. V lost 3 bases to trimming and J lost 3 bases, with 8 bases between them. The CDR3 DNA is TGCGCCAGCAGTGACAACAGATACACCGGGGAGCTGTTTTTT. It is translated as CASSDNRYTGELFF.

This clone was picked up a small number of times. In DNA, the CDR3 is TGTGCCAGTAGTATGGCAGGGTCTCTCACCGGGGAGCTGTTTTTT. It translates to CASSMAGSLTGELFF. This sequence joins TRBV19 and TRBJ2-2; possible D gene TRBD1, 5 bases. CDR1 and CDR2 from the germline V gene are LNHDA and SQIVND (reference sequence). This CDR3 comprises 15 residues. V lost 3 bases and J 4 bases, leaving 12 bases between the germline ends.

This clone has only a few counts. J is TRBJ2-5 and V is TRBV30; 9 bases map to TRBD2. Per the germline V gene, CDR1 is GTSNPN and CDR2 is SVGIG (reference sequence). Trimming at V came to 3 bases and at J to 5 bases, leaving 4 bases not matched to a gene. The CDR3 consists of 13 residues. CDR3 coding DNA: TGTGCCTGGAGAGGGACTAGCTGGGAGACCCAGTACTTC. Its protein is CAWRGTSWETQYF.

V and J are TRBV21-1 and TRBJ2-7; TRBD2, the table's D call, was not compared with the DNA. TRBV21-1 is given as a pseudogene. This CDR3 has 13 amino acids. The CDR3 coding sequence is TGTGCCAGCAGCAAGGGGGGGTGCTACGAGCAGTACTTC. Its translation: CASSKGGCYEQYF.

This clone was recorded a few times. This chain joins TRBV5-1 and TRBJ2-1; possibly TRBD1 for D (6 bases). CDR3 length: 14 amino acids. Germline V gene data show CDR1 as SGHRS and CDR2 as YFSETQ. The ends were cut back, 4 bases at V and 7 bases at J, with 15 bases in the middle. The CDR3 region is CASSPGQLGNEQFF. CDR3 nucleotide sequence: TGCGCCAGCAGCCCCGGACAGCTAGGGAATGAGCAGTTCTTC.

For this clone: The sample carries other DNA sequences with the same CDR3. The rearrangement joins TRBV27 to TRBJ2-6, with D maybe TRBD1 (6 bases). Trimming removed 6 bases at V and 4 bases at J, with 10 bases between. The CDR3 sequence is 14 residues long. Looked up from germline, CDR1 is MNHEY and CDR2 is SMNVEV (reference sequence). In nucleotides, the CDR3 is TGTGCCAGCAGCAGGGGATCCGGGGCCAACGTCCTGACTTTC. It codes for CASSRGSGANVLTF. The complete variable domain, with remaining parts taken from reference TRBV27 and TRBJ2-6, reads EAQVTQNPRYLITVTGKKLTVTCSQNMNHEYMSWYRQDPGLGLRQIYYSMNVEVTDKGDVPEGYKVSRKEKRNFPLILESPSPNQTSLYFCASSRGSGANVLTFGAGSRLTVL.

This clone was picked up a small number of times. The chain joins TRBV30 to TRBJ1-2; D call uncertain. V lost 4 bases and J lost 8, with 11 bases in between. CDR1 and CDR2 from the germline V gene are GTSNPN and SVGIG (reference sequence). This CDR3 has 11 amino acids. CDR3 residues: CAWIRIHGYTF. DNA of the CDR3: TGTGCCTGGATCCGAATTCACGGCTACACCTTC.

In its sample, this clone was seen a few times. The V gene is TRBV7-2, the J gene TRBJ2-2; no clear D. The germline V gene has CDR1 SGHTA and CDR2 FQGNSA. Trimming cost V 3 bases and J 4 bases, with 9 bases left between them. The CDR3 loop spans 14 amino acids. CDR3 in DNA: TGTGCCAGCAGCTTGCCCGCCGCCACCGGGGAGCTGTTTTTT. Translating gives CASSLPAATGELFF.

This sequence joins TRBV4-1 and TRBJ2-5; either TRBD1 or TRBD2 may supply D (5 bases each). The CDR3 loop spans 16 amino acids. V was pared by 4 bases and J by 2 bases, with 17 bases between. The germline gives CDR1 MGHRA, CDR2 YSYEKL. CDR3 amino acids: CASSPPPRDRQETQYF. Written as DNA, the CDR3 is TGCGCCAGCAGCCCTCCGCCTAGGGACCGGCAAGAGACCCAGTACTTC.

This clone occurred a few times. The sample carries other DNA sequences with the same CDR3. J is TRBJ2-1 and V is TRBV30, with D perhaps matching TRBD1 (6 bases). The V gene's germline CDR1 is GTSNPN and CDR2 SVGIG (reference sequence). This CDR3 is 14 amino acids long. Trimming shortened V by 2 bases and J by 6 bases, and 14 bases separated the two germline ends. The CDR3 reads CAWSWGQGGNEQFF. CDR3 coding DNA: TGTGCCTGGAGTTGGGGGCAGGGCGGCAATGAGCAGTTCTTC.

The CDR3 nucleotides read TGTGCCAGCAGCACTGGGGGCTCTGGGGCCAACGTCCTGACTTTC. Translation: CASSTGGSGANVLTF. This chain joins TRBV9 and TRBJ2-6, with D perhaps assigned TRBD1 or TRBD2 (5 bases each). CDR1 is SGDLS and CDR2 is YYNGEE in the germline V gene. Deletions cut 4 bases from V and 0 bases from J, with 8 bases between. The CDR3 has 15 residues.

This clone was counted between two and nine times. The J gene is TRBJ2-4, the V gene TRBV30; 12 bases agree with TRBD2. The ends lost 0 bases at V and 1 base at J; junction bases unmatched: 7. Germline V gene lookup returns CDR1 GTSNPN and CDR2 SVGIG (reference sequence). CDR3 length: 18 amino acids. CDR3 protein: CAWSVLAGGFKAKNIQYF. The CDR3 DNA follows: TGTGCCTGGAGTGTACTAGCGGGAGGATTTAAGGCCAAAAACATTCAGTACTTC.

The J gene is TRBJ1-2, the V gene TRBV4-1; perhaps TRBD1 as D (5 bases). The CDR3 is made up of 15 amino acids. Germline V CDR1 and CDR2: MGHRA, YSYEKL. The V end was cut by 4 bases, the J end by 7 bases, with 19 bases between. The CDR3: CASSRSLGTEGGYTF. Here the CDR3 DNA reads TGCGCCAGCAGCCGGTCCCTCGGGACGGAGGGTGGCTACACCTTC.